The clone carrying this T cell receptor beta chain was counted a few times. Its antigen is still unknown. The protocol was immunoSEQ multiplex PCR, while the TCRdb copy is restricted to in-frame clones and leaves out a portion. The repertoire holds 10,000 or so clones, with around nine tenths as singletons. The sample comes from a study of PD-1 blockade in classical Hodgkin lymphoma. As to time point: cycle 4 day 1 (C4D1), after less than seven weeks of nivolumab. Every single patient, without exception, relapsed after autologous stem cell transplantation, and brentuximab vedotin exposure varied. The CDR3 contains 14 residues. Germline assignment: CDR1 SGDLS and CDR2 YYNGEE. The germline V and J ends were trimmed by 0 bases and 6 bases, with 12 bases remaining between them. Overall study findings and caveats: Reported baseline diversity: healthy donors highest, relapsed/refractory patients lowest. By C4D1 there was a significant rise in CD4+ TCR diversity but not in CD8+ TCR diversity. Similar baseline diversity was found in complete responders and newly diagnosed patients.

This receptor was taken from a human donor with classical Hodgkin lymphoma. This rearrangement joins TRBV9 to TRBJ1-2, with D unclear. Sequencing was performed on peripheral blood mononuclear cells (PBMCs), taken before the fourth cycle of nivolumab. DNA of the CDR3: TGTGCCAGCAGCGTAGGGACCGCCCATAATGGCTACACCTTC. Translating gives CASSVGTAHNGYTF.